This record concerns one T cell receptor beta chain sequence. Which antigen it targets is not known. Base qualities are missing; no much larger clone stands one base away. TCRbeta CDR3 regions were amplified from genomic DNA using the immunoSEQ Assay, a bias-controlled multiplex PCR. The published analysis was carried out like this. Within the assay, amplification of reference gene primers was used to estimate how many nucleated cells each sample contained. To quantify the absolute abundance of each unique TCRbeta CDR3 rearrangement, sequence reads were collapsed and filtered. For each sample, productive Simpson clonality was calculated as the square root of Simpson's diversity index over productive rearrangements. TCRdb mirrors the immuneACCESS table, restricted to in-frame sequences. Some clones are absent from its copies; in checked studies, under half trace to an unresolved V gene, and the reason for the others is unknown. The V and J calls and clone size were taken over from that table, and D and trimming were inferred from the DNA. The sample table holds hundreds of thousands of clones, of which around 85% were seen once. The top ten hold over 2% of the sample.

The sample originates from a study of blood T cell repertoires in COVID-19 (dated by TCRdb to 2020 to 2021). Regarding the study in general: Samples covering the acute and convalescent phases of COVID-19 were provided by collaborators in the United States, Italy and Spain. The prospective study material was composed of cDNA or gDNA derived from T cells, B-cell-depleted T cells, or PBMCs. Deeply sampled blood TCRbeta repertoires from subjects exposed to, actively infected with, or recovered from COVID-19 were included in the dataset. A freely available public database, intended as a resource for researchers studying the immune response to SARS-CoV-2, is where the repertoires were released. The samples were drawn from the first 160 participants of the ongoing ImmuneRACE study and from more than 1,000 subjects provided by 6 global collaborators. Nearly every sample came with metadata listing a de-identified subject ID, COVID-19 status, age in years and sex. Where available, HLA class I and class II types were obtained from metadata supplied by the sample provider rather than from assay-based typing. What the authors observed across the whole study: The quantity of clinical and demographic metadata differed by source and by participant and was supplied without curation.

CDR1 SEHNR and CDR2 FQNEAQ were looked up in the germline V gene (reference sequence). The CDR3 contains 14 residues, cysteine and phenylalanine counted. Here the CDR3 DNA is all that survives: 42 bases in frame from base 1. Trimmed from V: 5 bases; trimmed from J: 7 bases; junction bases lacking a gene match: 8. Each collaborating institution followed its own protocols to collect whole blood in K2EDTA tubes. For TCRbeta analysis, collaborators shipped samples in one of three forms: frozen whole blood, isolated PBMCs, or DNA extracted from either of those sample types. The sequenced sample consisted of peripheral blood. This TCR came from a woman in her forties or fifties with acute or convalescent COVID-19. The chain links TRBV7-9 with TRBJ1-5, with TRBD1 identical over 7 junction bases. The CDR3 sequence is CASSAGTVRQPQHF. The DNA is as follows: TGTGCCAGCAGCGCCGGGACAGTTAGACAGCCCCAGCATTTT.